These 21 T cell receptor beta chains were sequenced from one sample in a study of blood T cell repertoires in COVID-19. Generated by immunoSEQ multiplex PCR, the TCRdb table keeps only in-frame clones and is missing some. The sample contains approximately 220,000 clones, about 84% of which appear only once. Sequencing used PBMCs or T cells enriched from blood (not recorded which). Receptors originate from a middle-aged woman with acute COVID-19.

The rearrangement uses TRBV10-3 and TRBJ2-1; 9 bases are a match to TRBD1. Unmatched junction bases numbered 15, after V lost 10 bases and J lost 11 bases. The CDR3 totals 14 residues. CDR1 and CDR2 (germline): ENHRY, SYGVKD. The CDR3 here is CATIPGQGHEKQFF. CDR3 sequence (DNA): TGTGCCACGATACCGGGACAGGGACATGAAAAGCAGTTCTTC.

DNA for the CDR3: TGTGCCATCCGGACTAGCGGGGGGGCAGATACGCAGTATTTT. Protein product: CAIRTSGGADTQYF. The chain has TRBV28 and TRBJ2-3, with 15 bases identical to TRBD2. Germline loops: CDR1 MDHEN, CDR2 SYDVKM. The trim removed 10 bases at V and 4 bases at J, leaving 3 bases unmatched. CDR3 size: 14 residues.

The table lists this clone with a few counts. J is TRBJ1-5 and V is TRBV19; D is unclear. Trimming cost V 4 bases and J 4 bases, with 8 bases left between them. Germline V CDR1 and CDR2: LNHDA, SQIVND (reference sequence). The CDR3 contains 13 residues. The CDR3, as DNA: TGTGCCAGTAGTACCACCCAGAATCAGCCCCAGCATTTT. Translation: CASSTTQNQPQHF.

Here the CDR3 reads CASSFPSSNRVDNSPLHF. DNA of the CDR3: TGTGCCAGCAGTTTCCCTTCCTCGAACAGGGTGGACAATTCACCCCTCCACTTT. The V gene is TRBV28, the J gene TRBJ1-6, with D maybe TRBD1 (6 bases). Germline V gene data show CDR1 as MDHEN and CDR2 as SYDVKM. This CDR3 region has 18 residues. Trimming cost V 3 bases and J 7 bases, with 22 bases left between them.

The J gene is TRBJ1-2, the V gene TRBV4-2, with D unresolved. Trimming shortened V by 5 bases and J by 3 bases, and 10 bases separated the two germline ends. This CDR3 is built from 13 residues. Germline-derived CDR1 and CDR2 are LGHNA and YNFKEQ. This chain's CDR3 is CASSTNGDYGYTF. In DNA form, the CDR3 reads TGTGCCAGCAGCACTAACGGGGACTATGGCTACACCTTC.

The rearrangement links TRBV27 to TRBJ2-1; a weak D match, TRBD2 (5 bases). The ends were cut back, 3 bases at V and 10 bases at J, with 13 bases in the middle. Germline CDR1 is MNHEY and CDR2 is SMNVEV (reference sequence). CDR3 length: 13 amino acids. The CDR3 DNA follows: TGTGCCAGCAGTTTCCTATCTCGAGGGGAGCAGTTCTTC. Translated: CASSFLSRGEQFF.

This clone was seen repeatedly, ten times or more. The chain carries TRBV9 and TRBJ1-3, with 10 bases aligning to TRBD1. From germline, CDR1 is SGDLS and CDR2 YYNGEE. The CDR3 runs 18 residues. J was trimmed by 0 bases and V by 4 bases; bases with no gene match: 10. CDR3 DNA: TGTGCCAGCAGCCCCGATAGAGGGGACAGGGGCTCTGGAAACACCATATATTTT. Encoded protein: CASSPDRGDRGSGNTIYF.

In the case of this clone: The same CDR3 can be traced to other DNA sequences in this sample. J is TRBJ2-5 and V is TRBV20-1, with D unresolved. V was clipped by 4 bases and J by 4 bases, with 7 bases between them. This CDR3 is built from 11 residues. Germline V lookup: CDR1 DFQATT, CDR2 SNEGSKA (reference sequence). CDR3 amino acids: CSATGGETQYF. CDR3 DNA: TGCAGTGCTACAGGTGGAGAGACCCAGTACTTC.

This clone was recorded a few times. This chain links TRBV29-1 with TRBJ1-1; unclear D gene. CDR1 is SQVTM and CDR2 is ANQGSEA in the germline V gene. This CDR3 comprises 13 residues. V shed 5 bases and J shed 1 base, with 11 bases lying between them. The CDR3 region is CSVKAGTNTEAFF. CDR3 sequence (DNA): TGCAGCGTTAAAGCAGGCACGAACACTGAAGCTTTCTTT.

This clone has only a few counts. This chain links TRBV19 with TRBJ1-1; no definite D call. Trimming removed 0 bases at V and 6 bases at J, with 8 bases between. The germline V gene has CDR1 LNHDA and CDR2 SQIVND (reference sequence). The CDR3 length is 13 residues. The CDR3 sequence is CASSIDSQAEAFF. CDR3 DNA: TGTGCCAGTAGTATAGATAGTCAAGCTGAAGCTTTCTTT.

This clone has just a few counts. This chain links TRBV18 with TRBJ1-1, with D possibly TRBD1 on 5 matching bases. Deletions cut 3 bases from V and 2 bases from J, with 10 bases between. CDR3 size: 14 residues. Germline V gene sequence: CDR1 KGHSH, CDR2 LQKENI. CDR3 DNA: TGTGCCAGCTCACCGCGAAGGGGTAACACTGAAGCTTTCTTT. As protein: CASSPRRGNTEAFF.

The genes are TRBV27 and TRBJ2-1; the D gene is possibly TRBD2 (5 bases). Germline values: CDR1 MNHEY, CDR2 SMNVEV (reference sequence). CDR3 length: 14 residues. V was shortened by 8 bases and J by 0 bases, with 11 bases between the two germline ends. CDR3 nucleotide sequence: TGTGCCAGCTCCTGGACTGGCTCCTACAATGAGCAGTTCTTC. Translated, it gives CASSWTGSYNEQFF.

V usage is TRBV28 and J usage is TRBJ2-3; 12 nucleotides agree with TRBD2. Germline V gives CDR1 MDHEN, CDR2 SYDVKM. After removal of 6 bases from V and 1 base from J, the junction contained 5 bases not matched to a gene. CDR3 size: 16 residues. CDR3 residues: CASRASGRARTDTQYF. In DNA form, the CDR3 reads TGTGCCAGCAGGGCTAGCGGGAGGGCACGCACAGATACGCAGTATTTT.

The rearrangement joins TRBV14 to TRBJ2-1; 8 positions agree with TRBD2. This CDR3 spans 16 amino acids. The J segment lost 7 bases and the V segment lost 2 bases, leaving 10 bases of the junction unmatched. Looked up from germline, CDR1 is SGHDN and CDR2 is FVKESK. The CDR3 DNA reads as TGTGCCAGCAGCCAATTAACGGGAGGGCCGGGTAATGAGCAGTTCTTC. Translated, it gives CASSQLTGGPGNEQFF.

The genes are TRBV5-4 and TRBJ2-7, with TRBD1 identical over 7 bases. Unmatched junction bases numbered 1, after V lost 3 bases and J lost 1 base. This CDR3 has 13 residues. Germline V gene sequence: CDR1 SGHNT, CDR2 YYREEE (reference sequence). Here the CDR3 reads CASSWDSSYEQYF. The CDR3 bases are TGTGCCAGCAGCTGGGACAGTTCCTACGAGCAGTACTTC.

This clone was found many times. The chain couples TRBV9 to TRBJ2-7, with TRBD1 identical over 7 bases. The germline CDR1 and CDR2 sequences are SGDLS and YYNGEE. The CDR3 is 15 amino acids. Germline trimming cut 0 bases from V and 0 bases from J; bases unmatched to any gene: 3. CDR3 DNA sequence: TGTGCCAGCAGCGTAGGGGGACAGCACTCCTACGAGCAGTACTTC. Its translation: CASSVGGQHSYEQYF.

CDR3 sequence: CASSPGTVTRYTF. CDR3 DNA: TGTGCCAGTAGTCCCGGGACAGTCACGCGCTACACCTTC. The chain links TRBV19 to TRBJ1-2; 7 bases fit TRBD1. The trim removed 5 bases at V and 9 bases at J, leaving 9 bases unmatched. This CDR3 comprises 13 residues. Germline V gene sequence: CDR1 LNHDA, CDR2 SQIVND (reference sequence).

The rearrangement links TRBV4-2 to TRBJ2-3, with D tentatively TRBD1 (7 bases). Trimming left V 10 bases short and J 4 bases short, with 21 bases between. The CDR3 sequence is 15 residues long. From germline, CDR1 is LGHNA and CDR2 YNFKEQ. The CDR3 reads CANTPGGQGSDTQYF. DNA for the CDR3: TGTGCCAACACCCCAGGGGGGCAGGGTTCAGATACGCAGTATTTT.

V usage is TRBV7-3 and J usage is TRBJ1-2; 8 bases align to TRBD1. J was trimmed by 3 bases and V by 3 bases; bases with no gene match: 6. Per the germline V gene, CDR1 is SGHTA and CDR2 is FQGTGA. CDR3 size: 15 residues. The DNA of the CDR3 is TGTGCCAGCAGCTTCGGGACAGGCCCCTACTATGGCTACACCTTC. Encoded protein: CASSFGTGPYYGYTF.

This clone has a count of ten or more. V and J are TRBV9 and TRBJ2-2; D gene uncertain. The length of the CDR3 is 15 residues. V was trimmed by 0 bases and J by 4 bases, leaving 10 bases between them. Per the germline V gene, CDR1 is SGDLS and CDR2 is YYNGEE. The CDR3 loop reads CASSVVSGSTGELFF. CDR3 bases: TGTGCCAGCAGCGTAGTTTCAGGATCCACCGGGGAGCTGTTTTTT.

Note on this clone: Relative to the germline gene, one junction end is altered; a read error may explain this. The rearrangement links TRBV6-2 or TRBV6-3 to TRBJ1-5, with 11 bases identical to TRBD1. Germline V gene sequence: CDR1 MNHEY, CDR2 SVGEGT. This CDR3 is built from 17 residues. This CDR3 reads CASSHSPRDRGGQPQHF. Here the CDR3 DNA reads TGTGCCAGCAGTCACTCCCCCCGGGACAGGGGGGGGCAGCCCCAGCATTTT.